Listed below are T cell receptor beta chains from one sample, sequenced in a study of T-cell reconstitution after alpha-beta-depleted transplantation in children. One entry per CDR3 protein results from TCRdb running MiXCR on the PCR reads. The data contain some 500,000 distinct CDR3 sequences, around 18% of them seen just once; the ten biggest clones take up approximately 3%. Sequenced here: PBMCs from the stem cell graft donor, sampled from the stem cell graft. The receptors shown here come from a human donor who donated a stem cell graft to a child with acute lymphoblastic leukemia. The CDR3 runs from the conserved cysteine through the conserved F or W. Fields, in order: D gene, V gene, clone size, J gene, CDR3 protein, CDR3 DNA. The D gene is left open where the match is weak. The size field is filled for only some rows; it gives once, few, many or a size class.

d_gene: .; v_gene: TRBV11-2; abundance: few; j_gene: TRBJ1-1; CDR3aa: CASSFKPSTMNTEAFF; CDR3nt: TGTGCCAGCAGCTTTAAGCCGTCTACCATGAACACTGAAGCTTTCTTT
d_gene: TRBD1; v_gene: TRBV12-3/TRBV12-4; abundance: .; j_gene: TRBJ1-2; CDR3aa: CASRRAGTDSNYGYTF; CDR3nt: TGTGCCAGCAGGCGGGCCGGGACAGACTCTAACTATGGCTACACCTTC
d_gene: TRBD2; v_gene: TRBV29-1; abundance: .; j_gene: TRBJ2-7; CDR3aa: CSVEGGAGGTYEQYF; CDR3nt: TGCAGCGTGGAGGGGGGAGCGGGAGGAACCTACGAGCAGTACTTC
d_gene: TRBD2; v_gene: TRBV6-1; abundance: .; j_gene: TRBJ2-7; CDR3aa: CASSRGLAGGHDFYEQYF; CDR3nt: TGTGCCAGCAGCCGGGGACTAGCGGGAGGCCATGATTTTTACGAGCAGTACTTC
d_gene: TRBD1; v_gene: TRBV7-9; abundance: .; j_gene: TRBJ1-5; CDR3aa: CASSDGNLDRGHQPQHF; CDR3nt: TGTGCCAGCAGCGACGGGAACCTGGACAGGGGGCATCAGCCCCAGCATTTT
d_gene: .; v_gene: TRBV19; abundance: few; j_gene: TRBJ2-1; CDR3aa: CASSRRDFYNEQFF; CDR3nt: TGTGCCAGTAGTCGACGGGACTTCTACAATGAGCAGTTCTTC
d_gene: TRBD2; v_gene: TRBV20-1; abundance: .; j_gene: TRBJ2-1; CDR3aa: CSAPFSGRAFYNEQFF; CDR3nt: TGCAGCGCTCCCTTTAGCGGGAGGGCCTTCTACAATGAGCAGTTCTTC
d_gene: .; v_gene: TRBV14; abundance: few; j_gene: TRBJ2-7; CDR3aa: CASSQEFGNYEQYF; CDR3nt: TGTGCCAGCAGCCAAGAGTTTGGGAACTACGAGCAGTACTTC
d_gene: TRBD1; v_gene: TRBV5-6; abundance: .; j_gene: TRBJ2-3; CDR3aa: CASSRGQITDTQYF; CDR3nt: TGTGCCAGCAGCCGGGGACAGATCACAGATACGCAGTATTTT
d_gene: TRBD1; v_gene: TRBV7-9; abundance: .; j_gene: TRBJ2-5; CDR3aa: CASDDRDSRETQYF; CDR3nt: TGTGCCAGTGACGACCGGGACAGCCGGGAGACCCAGTACTTC
d_gene: .; v_gene: TRBV29-1; abundance: few; j_gene: TRBJ1-3; CDR3aa: CSASQGISGNTIYF; CDR3nt: TGCAGCGCGTCCCAGGGTATCTCTGGAAACACCATATATTTT
d_gene: .; v_gene: TRBV12-3/TRBV12-4; abundance: many; j_gene: TRBJ2-5; CDR3aa: CASSFSGRETQYF; CDR3nt: TGTGCCAGCAGTTTCTCCGGGAGAGAGACCCAGTACTTC
d_gene: .; v_gene: TRBV20-1; abundance: few; j_gene: TRBJ2-3; CDR3aa: CSARDRTFSTDTQYF; CDR3nt: TGCAGTGCTAGAGACAGGACTTTTAGCACAGATACGCAGTATTTT
d_gene: TRBD2; v_gene: TRBV27; abundance: few; j_gene: TRBJ2-7; CDR3aa: CASSFLAGGPYEQYF; CDR3nt: TGTGCCAGCAGTTTTCTAGCGGGAGGGCCCTACGAGCAGTACTTC
d_gene: .; v_gene: TRBV15; abundance: few; j_gene: TRBJ1-1; CDR3aa: CATSRDPPTFKNTEAFF; CDR3nt: TGTGCCACCAGCAGAGATCCGCCTACATTTAAGAACACTGAAGCTTTCTTT
d_gene: .; v_gene: TRBV5-5; abundance: few; j_gene: TRBJ1-2; CDR3aa: CASSWEFGDYGYTF; CDR3nt: TGTGCCAGCAGCTGGGAGTTCGGTGACTATGGCTACACCTTC
d_gene: .; v_gene: TRBV18; abundance: many; j_gene: TRBJ2-7; CDR3aa: CASSPRAYEQYF; CDR3nt: TGTGCCAGCAGCCCTAGGGCCTACGAGCAGTACTTC
d_gene: TRBD1; v_gene: TRBV2; abundance: many; j_gene: TRBJ2-1; CDR3aa: CATQPGGQIYGSSYNEQFF; CDR3nt: TGTGCCACCCAGCCTGGGGGACAGATCTACGGAAGCTCCTACAATGAGCAGTTCTTC
d_gene: .; v_gene: TRBV7-9; abundance: .; j_gene: TRBJ2-5; CDR3aa: CASSLGEVRQETQYF; CDR3nt: TGTGCCAGCAGCTTAGGGGAAGTAAGGCAAGAGACCCAGTACTTC
d_gene: .; v_gene: TRBV29-1; abundance: few; j_gene: TRBJ1-2; CDR3aa: CSVARGGLYGYTF; CDR3nt: TGCAGCGTCGCGAGGGGTGGGCTTTATGGCTACACCTTC
d_gene: .; v_gene: TRBV18; abundance: few; j_gene: TRBJ1-5; CDR3aa: CASSPTESNQPQHF; CDR3nt: TGTGCCAGCTCCCCGACAGAGAGCAATCAGCCCCAGCATTTT
d_gene: .; v_gene: TRBV2; abundance: .; j_gene: TRBJ1-3; CDR3aa: CASIPREGPGNTIYF; CDR3nt: TGTGCCAGCATTCCCCGTGAGGGGCCGGGAAACACCATATATTTT
d_gene: .; v_gene: TRBV5-1; abundance: .; j_gene: TRBJ2-7; CDR3aa: CASSFRDGRYEQYF; CDR3nt: TGCGCCAGCAGCTTCCGGGACGGGCGTTACGAGCAGTACTTC
d_gene: .; v_gene: TRBV6-1; abundance: many; j_gene: TRBJ2-7; CDR3aa: CASSPREFYEQYF; CDR3nt: TGTGCCAGCAGCCCCCGGGAGTTCTACGAGCAGTACTTC
d_gene: TRBD2; v_gene: TRBV18; abundance: .; j_gene: TRBJ2-2; CDR3aa: CASSPRRASGSGTGELFF; CDR3nt: TGTGCCAGCTCACCTCGGAGGGCTAGCGGGAGTGGAACCGGGGAGCTGTTTTTT
d_gene: .; v_gene: TRBV29-1; abundance: .; j_gene: TRBJ1-4; CDR3aa: CSFNGPNEKLFF; CDR3nt: TGCAGCTTCAACGGCCCTAATGAAAAACTGTTTTTT
d_gene: TRBD1; v_gene: TRBV7-8; abundance: few; j_gene: TRBJ2-7; CDR3aa: CAGQGVGEQYF; CDR3nt: TGTGCGGGACAGGGGGTAGGCGAGCAGTACTTC
d_gene: .; v_gene: TRBV7-9; abundance: few; j_gene: TRBJ1-2; CDR3aa: CASSPPGYRDYGYTF; CDR3nt: TGTGCCAGCAGCCCCCCTGGTTACCGGGACTATGGCTACACCTTC
d_gene: .; v_gene: TRBV29-1; abundance: .; j_gene: TRBJ2-7; CDR3aa: CSVKAPGDGSYEQYF; CDR3nt: TGCAGCGTGAAAGCCCCAGGGGACGGCTCCTACGAGCAGTACTTC
d_gene: .; v_gene: TRBV6-5; abundance: .; j_gene: TRBJ1-5; CDR3aa: CASSYFSPNQPQHF; CDR3nt: TGTGCCAGCAGTTACTTCAGTCCTAATCAGCCCCAGCATTTT
d_gene: .; v_gene: TRBV4-1; abundance: .; j_gene: TRBJ2-7; CDR3aa: CASSPGSEEQYF; CDR3nt: TGCGCCAGCAGCCCGGGGTCCGAAGAGCAGTACTTC
d_gene: .; v_gene: TRBV4-1; abundance: .; j_gene: TRBJ1-1; CDR3aa: CASSPDGAYTEAFF; CDR3nt: TGCGCCAGCAGCCCCGACGGTGCCTACACTGAAGCTTTCTTT
d_gene: .; v_gene: TRBV7-9; abundance: few; j_gene: TRBJ2-7; CDR3aa: CASTSASYEQYF; CDR3nt: TGTGCCAGCACCTCCGCGTCCTACGAGCAGTACTTC
d_gene: .; v_gene: TRBV18; abundance: .; j_gene: TRBJ2-5; CDR3aa: CASSPSHFQETQYF; CDR3nt: TGTGCCAGCTCACCCAGCCACTTCCAAGAGACCCAGTACTTC
d_gene: .; v_gene: TRBV4-1; abundance: once; j_gene: TRBJ1-1; CDR3aa: CASTSSGVPEAFF; CDR3nt: TGCGCCAGCACCTCAAGCGGGGTTCCTGAAGCTTTCTTT
d_gene: TRBD2; v_gene: TRBV27; abundance: few; j_gene: TRBJ2-7; CDR3aa: CASSHGTSGYEQYF; CDR3nt: TGTGCCAGCAGCCACGGGACTAGCGGCTACGAGCAGTACTTC
d_gene: TRBD2; v_gene: TRBV27; abundance: few; j_gene: TRBJ2-1; CDR3aa: CASSYREGPEQFF; CDR3nt: TGTGCCAGCAGTTACCGGGAGGGCCCTGAGCAGTTCTTC
d_gene: TRBD1; v_gene: TRBV11-2; abundance: few; j_gene: TRBJ1-6; CDR3aa: CASSSGGADRGTSNSPLHF; CDR3nt: TGTGCCAGCAGCTCAGGGGGCGCAGACAGGGGCACGAGTAATTCACCCCTCCACTTT
d_gene: TRBD2; v_gene: TRBV7-3; abundance: .; j_gene: TRBJ2-1; CDR3aa: CASSLSLAGWNEQFF; CDR3nt: TGTGCCAGCAGCTTAAGCCTAGCGGGGTGGAATGAGCAGTTCTTC
d_gene: .; v_gene: TRBV9; abundance: .; j_gene: TRBJ2-7; CDR3aa: CASSVAGVSSEQYF; CDR3nt: TGTGCCAGCAGCGTAGCTGGGGTCTCCAGCGAGCAGTACTTC
d_gene: .; v_gene: TRBV5-4; abundance: .; j_gene: TRBJ2-2; CDR3aa: CASSLAAIRVAGNTGELFF; CDR3nt: TGTGCCAGCAGCTTGGCCGCAATCCGGGTGGCAGGGAACACCGGGGAGCTGTTTTTT
d_gene: .; v_gene: TRBV4-1; abundance: .; j_gene: TRBJ2-4; CDR3aa: CASGVLAGRLNIQYF; CDR3nt: TGCGCCAGCGGCGTCCTAGCAGGGAGATTAAACATTCAGTACTTC
d_gene: .; v_gene: TRBV6-5; abundance: few; j_gene: TRBJ2-7; CDR3aa: CASSSRTGQREFYEQYF; CDR3nt: TGTGCCAGCAGTTCCCGTACAGGCCAAAGGGAGTTCTACGAGCAGTACTTC
d_gene: TRBD2; v_gene: TRBV12-3/TRBV12-4; abundance: many; j_gene: TRBJ2-3; CDR3aa: CASSRGLVVADTQYF; CDR3nt: TGTGCCAGCAGCCGGGGACTAGTGGTTGCAGATACGCAGTATTTT
d_gene: TRBD1; v_gene: TRBV15; abundance: few; j_gene: TRBJ2-1; CDR3aa: CATSRDIGTGVHEQFF; CDR3nt: TGTGCCACCAGCAGAGATATAGGGACAGGGGTCCATGAGCAGTTCTTC
d_gene: .; v_gene: TRBV5-1; abundance: .; j_gene: TRBJ1-6; CDR3aa: CASRRTGGILSSPLHF; CDR3nt: TGCGCCAGCAGGAGGACGGGGGGGATCCTGAGTTCACCCCTCCACTTT
d_gene: .; v_gene: TRBV3-1; abundance: .; j_gene: TRBJ1-2; CDR3aa: CASSQGIGGLGSYGYTF; CDR3nt: TGTGCCAGCAGCCAAGGGATCGGAGGGCTCGGCAGCTATGGCTACACCTTC
d_gene: TRBD1; v_gene: TRBV12-3/TRBV12-4; abundance: .; j_gene: TRBJ1-1; CDR3aa: CTLSLALMGTGGRNTEAFF; CDR3nt: TGTACCCTCAGTTTAGCGCTAATGGGGACAGGGGGGCGGAACACTGAAGCTTTCTTT
d_gene: .; v_gene: TRBV6-5; abundance: few; j_gene: TRBJ1-2; CDR3aa: CASSVQGNYGYTF; CDR3nt: TGTGCCAGCAGTGTACAGGGTAACTATGGCTACACCTTC
d_gene: TRBD2; v_gene: TRBV7-9; abundance: few; j_gene: TRBJ2-7; CDR3aa: CASSLSSGRIYEQYF; CDR3nt: TGTGCCAGCAGCTTATCTAGCGGGAGAATCTACGAGCAGTACTTC
d_gene: .; v_gene: TRBV12-3/TRBV12-4; abundance: few; j_gene: TRBJ1-2; CDR3aa: CASRAPEVPFLYGYTF; CDR3nt: TGTGCCAGCAGGGCACCTGAGGTCCCCTTCCTCTATGGCTACACCTTC
d_gene: TRBD1; v_gene: TRBV6-1; abundance: .; j_gene: TRBJ1-2; CDR3aa: CASSATGEGGYTF; CDR3nt: TGTGCCAGCAGCGCCACAGGGGAGGGTGGCTACACCTTC
d_gene: .; v_gene: TRBV7-2; abundance: few; j_gene: TRBJ1-2; CDR3aa: CASSLGIVGAWGGYTF; CDR3nt: TGTGCCAGCAGCTTAGGAATAGTGGGGGCGTGGGGTGGCTACACCTTC
d_gene: .; v_gene: TRBV5-1; abundance: few; j_gene: TRBJ1-5; CDR3aa: CASSLSDSGNQPQHF; CDR3nt: TGCGCCAGCAGCCTCTCGGACTCGGGCAATCAGCCCCAGCATTTT
d_gene: .; v_gene: TRBV5-1; abundance: many; j_gene: TRBJ2-6; CDR3aa: CASSLFQDSGANVLTF; CDR3nt: TGCGCCAGCAGCTTGTTCCAAGACTCTGGGGCCAACGTCCTGACTTTC
d_gene: TRBD1; v_gene: TRBV3-1; abundance: few; j_gene: TRBJ2-4; CDR3aa: CASSQDRMDRGFQNIQYF; CDR3nt: TGTGCCAGCAGCCAGGATAGGATGGACAGGGGGTTTCAGAACATTCAGTACTTC
d_gene: .; v_gene: TRBV7-9; abundance: .; j_gene: TRBJ2-7; CDR3aa: CASSPPLAPAYEQYF; CDR3nt: TGTGCCAGCAGCCCTCCCTTAGCTCCCGCCTACGAGCAGTACTTC
d_gene: .; v_gene: TRBV27; abundance: .; j_gene: TRBJ1-1; CDR3aa: CASYPGMNTEAFF; CDR3nt: TGTGCCAGCTACCCCGGCATGAACACTGAAGCTTTCTTT
d_gene: .; v_gene: TRBV5-1; abundance: .; j_gene: TRBJ1-2; CDR3aa: CASSLDTYGYTF; CDR3nt: TGCGCCAGCAGCTTGGACACTTATGGCTACACCTTC